The 23 T cell receptor beta chains below were found in one sample sequenced in a study of T cell changes during pregnancy in multiple sclerosis. The table came from immunoSEQ multiplex PCR; TCRdb's copy has only in-frame clones and leaves some out. This sample has 75,000 to 90,000 clones, with about 91% found just once. Specimen: PBMCs, collected in the first trimester of pregnancy. The source is a female donor in good health, serving as a control in a pregnancy study. Some clones in this sample may be carry-over from other donors' samples.

This sequence joins TRBV5-4 and TRBJ1-2, with D possibly being TRBD1 (5 bases). The CDR3 loop spans 15 amino acids. Per germline, CDR1 SGHNT and CDR2 YYREEE (reference sequence). Trimming removed 2 bases at V and 0 bases at J, with 11 bases between. The CDR3 region is CASSFDRPTNYGYTF. CDR3 nucleotides: TGTGCCAGCAGCTTCGACAGACCTACTAACTATGGCTACACCTTC. Full variable domain (outside the CDR3, taken from reference TRBV5-4 and TRBJ1-2): ETGVTQSPTHLIKTRGQQVTLRCSSQSGHNTVSWYQQALGQGPQFIFQYYREEENGRGNFPPRFSGLQFPNYSSELNVNALELDDSALYLCASSFDRPTNYGYTFGSGTRLTVV.

This chain connects TRBV28 to TRBJ1-1; D not certain. V lost 1 base to trimming and J lost 3 bases, with 18 bases between them. This CDR3 spans 17 amino acids. Germline CDR1 reads MDHEN; CDR2 reads SYDVKM. CDR3 bases: TGTGCCAGCAGTTTATTTAGTGGGGAGACCCGAGACACTGAAGCTTTCTTT. This translates into CASSLFSGETRDTEAFF.

This clone was picked up a small number of times. The J gene is TRBJ2-3, the V gene TRBV6-6; a possible D gene is TRBD2 (6 bases). Germline CDR1 MNHNY, CDR2 SVGAGI (reference sequence). The CDR3 length is 15 residues. The V end was cut by 3 bases, the J end by 4 bases, with 14 bases between. This CDR3 reads CASSYGGSRADTQYF. The DNA for the CDR3 is TGTGCCAGCAGTTATGGGGGGAGTCGTGCAGATACGCAGTATTTT.

This rearrangement joins TRBV4-2 to TRBJ2-5, with 11 bases identical to TRBD2. The V and J ends lost 0 bases and 5 bases, in that order; junction bases with no gene match: 5. The CDR3 extends over 16 amino acids. Germline V CDR1 and CDR2: LGHNA, YNFKEQ. The CDR3 DNA sequence: TGTGCCAGCAGCCAAGAGATGGCTAGCGGGAGGGAGACCCAGTACTTC. It codes for CASSQEMASGRETQYF.

The chain employs TRBV2 and TRBJ2-5; 7 positions match TRBD1. Germline CDR1 is SNHLY and CDR2 is FYNNEI. The CDR3 sequence is 13 residues long. Trimming took 9 bases from V and 5 from J; bases not matched to a gene: 9. CDR3 protein: CASVQGIGETQYF. As DNA, the CDR3 is TGTGCCAGTGTACAGGGGATTGGGGAGACCCAGTACTTC.

V and J are TRBV28 and TRBJ1-1, with a possible D match to TRBD1 (5 bases). The CDR3 is 15 residues long. Trimming pared 0 bases from V and 5 bases from J, leaving 13 bases between. Germline V lookup: CDR1 MDHEN, CDR2 SYDVKM. Here the CDR3 reads CASSLWGRGETEAFF. CDR3 bases: TGTGCCAGCAGTTTATGGGGGCGGGGGGAGACTGAAGCTTTCTTT.

V usage is TRBV19 and J usage is TRBJ2-3; 13 nucleotides agree with TRBD2. The CDR3 spans 17 residues. Germline V gene sequence: CDR1 LNHDA, CDR2 SQIVND (reference sequence). Trimming took 5 bases from V and 1 from J; bases not matched to a gene: 6. The CDR3 spells CASSVPGLAGGTDTQYF. CDR3 nucleotide sequence: TGTGCCAGTAGTGTACCCGGACTAGCGGGGGGCACAGATACGCAGTATTTT.

This clone was detected once. The rearrangement uses TRBV15 and TRBJ2-1, with TRBD1 identical over 11 bases. Per germline, CDR1 LNHNV and CDR2 YYDKDF (reference sequence). V shed 3 bases and J 9 bases; nucleotides not matched to a gene: 7. There are 15 residues in the CDR3. CDR3 sequence (DNA): TGTGCCACCAGCAGGGGACCGGGACAGGGGGGTGAGCAGTTCTTC. Translating it yields CATSRGPGQGGEQFF.

This clone came up once. The rearrangement uses TRBV6-1 and TRBJ1-6; a possible D gene is TRBD1 (6 bases). The CDR3 is 14 residues long. Germline V gene sequence: CDR1 MNHNS, CDR2 SASEGT. The V end lost 2 bases, the J end lost 6 bases, and 8 bases lay between the germline ends. The CDR3 is CASSELGANSPLHF. The CDR3 bases are TGTGCCAGCAGTGAATTGGGGGCTAATTCACCCCTCCACTTT.

This clone was counted between two and nine times. The J gene is TRBJ1-1, the V gene TRBV7-2; weak D call: TRBD1 (6 bases). The germline V gene encodes CDR1 SGHTA and CDR2 FQGNSA. V dropped 5 bases and J dropped 3 bases, with 13 bases sitting between them. The CDR3 extends over 14 amino acids. The CDR3 protein is CASSPPGVYTEAFF. The CDR3 DNA sequence: TGTGCCAGCAGCCCTCCAGGGGTCTACACTGAAGCTTTCTTT.

J is TRBJ1-2 and V is TRBV19; 11 bases match TRBD1. The trim removed 7 bases at V and 0 bases at J, leaving 4 bases unmatched. CDR1 is LNHDA, CDR2 SQIVND, per germline (reference sequence). The CDR3 totals 15 residues. The chain's CDR3 is CASTPGQGANYGYTF. In nucleotides, the CDR3 is TGTGCCAGTACCCCGGGACAGGGGGCTAACTATGGCTACACCTTC.

The CDR3: CASSSATGTSGNEQYF. The CDR3 nucleotides read TGTGCCAGCAGTTCAGCAACCGGGACTAGCGGTAACGAGCAGTACTTC. The chain carries TRBV28 and TRBJ2-7, with 11 bases that match TRBD2. Germline trimming cut 4 bases from V and 5 bases from J; bases unmatched to any gene: 10. The CDR3 is made up of 16 amino acids. The germline CDR1 and CDR2 sequences are MDHEN and SYDVKM.

The rearrangement links TRBV7-2 to TRBJ2-3, with D unclear. The CDR3 is 13 amino acids. CDR1 and CDR2 (germline): SGHTA, FQGNSA. V lost 7 bases and J lost 1, with 9 bases in between. In DNA, the CDR3 is TGTGCCAGCACCCCTATTCGCACAGATACGCAGTATTTT. It encodes CASTPIRTDTQYF.

As to this clone: Other DNA sequences within the sample encode an identical CDR3. The chain recombines TRBV5-6 with TRBJ1-2; 8 bases map to TRBD1. V lost 4 bases and J lost 8; bases outside the gene matches: 4. The CDR3 runs to 12 residues. Germline loops: CDR1 SGHDT, CDR2 YYEEEE. DNA of the CDR3: TGTGCCAGCAGCCTCGACAGGGGCGGCTACACCTTC. Its protein product is CASSLDRGGYTF.

The chain has TRBV7-2 and TRBJ2-7; 8 nucleotides line up with TRBD2. Germline trimming cut 5 bases from V and 3 bases from J; bases unmatched to any gene: 9. The CDR3 is 15 residues long. The germline V gene has CDR1 SGHTA and CDR2 FQGNSA. The CDR3 DNA follows: TGTGCCAGCAGCCCCCGACGGGAGGGTCTCTACGAGCAGTACTTC. Translation gives CASSPRREGLYEQYF.

This chain uses TRBV5-4 with TRBJ2-2; D possibly corresponds to TRBD2 (5 bases). V gave up 4 bases and J gave up 3 bases, with 7 bases separating them. The CDR3 has 13 amino acids. Germline V gives CDR1 SGHNT, CDR2 YYREEE (reference sequence). The CDR3 loop reads CASSKGDTGELFF. CDR3 bases: TGTGCCAGCAGCAAGGGAGACACCGGGGAGCTGTTTTTT.

The chain carries TRBV5-4 and TRBJ2-7, with D tentatively TRBD1 (6 bases). Germline V gene data show CDR1 as SGHNT and CDR2 as YYREEE (reference sequence). The CDR3 totals 16 residues. Between the trimmed V and J ends, which lost 2 bases and 0 bases, there was a span of 15 bases. The CDR3 DNA follows: TGTGCCAGCAGCTTAGGGGTCAGGGGAAGCTCCTACGAGCAGTACTTC. Translating gives CASSLGVRGSSYEQYF.

The V and J genes are TRBV10-1 and TRBJ2-1, with TRBD1 matching over 7 bases. The CDR3 sequence is 14 residues long. Germline V gene lookup returns CDR1 WNHNN and CDR2 SYGVQD (reference sequence). V lost 0 bases to trimming and J lost 9 bases; unmatched junction nucleotides: 5. The CDR3 nucleotides read TGCGCCAGCAGTGAGTCGGAGGCAGGGGGTGAGCAGTTCTTC. This codes for CASSESEAGGEQFF.

The V and J genes are TRBV28 and TRBJ2-5; D may be TRBD2 (5 bases). The CDR3 contains 15 residues. With 6 bases removed from V and 7 bases from J, the gap between germline ends came to 21 bases. The germline V gene encodes CDR1 MDHEN and CDR2 SYDVKM. Written as DNA, the CDR3 is TGTGCCAGCAGGTCGGAGGCCCTGATCTCTATGACCCAGTACTTC. This sequence encodes CASRSEALISMTQYF.

The CDR3 reads CASSFQGTEAFF. Here the CDR3 DNA reads TGTGCCAGCAGCTTTCAGGGTACTGAAGCTTTCTTT. The chain combines TRBV5-6 with TRBJ1-1; the D gene is possibly TRBD1 (5 bases). CDR3 length: 12 amino acids. Between the trimmed V and J ends, which lost 2 bases and 5 bases, there was a span of 7 bases. Germline V CDR1 and CDR2: SGHDT, YYEEEE.

The table lists this clone with a count of one. The gene calls are TRBV5-8 and TRBJ2-7; 7 bases align to TRBD1. The V gene's germline CDR1 is SGHTS and CDR2 YDEGEE. Germline trimming cut 1 base from V and 6 bases from J; bases unmatched to any gene: 1. This CDR3 region has 12 residues. CDR3 amino acids: CASSLNRGEQYF. The CDR3 DNA is TGTGCCAGCAGCTTGAACAGGGGCGAGCAGTACTTC.

The chain recombines TRBV6-5 with TRBJ2-5, with a weak D call TRBD2 (5 bases). V lost 7 bases, J lost 8 bases, and 11 bases lay in between. The CDR3 has 11 residues. Per germline, CDR1 MNHEY and CDR2 SVGAGI. This CDR3 is CASTQAGTQYF. CDR3 nucleotide sequence: TGTGCCAGCACTCAGGCGGGCACCCAGTACTTC.

The chain couples TRBV2 to TRBJ1-2; 9 bases line up with TRBD1. Trimming removed 6 bases from V and 6 bases from J; junction bases left unmatched: 14. Germline V CDR1 and CDR2: SNHLY, FYNNEI. This CDR3 comprises 16 residues. The CDR3 loop reads CASREGTGLSSNGYTF. The CDR3 DNA is TGTGCCAGCAGAGAGGGGACAGGGCTCTCGAGTAATGGCTACACCTTC.